This TCR beta chain was recovered during a study of T-cell reconstitution after alpha-beta-depleted transplantation in children. TCRbeta library construction was performed incorporating unique molecular identifiers. Each CDR3 protein gets one entry after TCRdb re-called the PCR reads with MiXCR. The sample lists a few hundred thousand distinct CDR3 sequences; about 9.4% were seen once. The germline gives CDR1 ENHRY, CDR2 SYGVKD. V was pared by 6 bases and J by 2 bases, with 14 bases between. This CDR3 comprises 14 residues. The study, taken as a whole, reports: Recipient T cells and thymic progenitors that survived were the source of the high TCRbeta diversity seen at day 60 in some patients. At around two months after transplant, the alpha-beta T cells were reportedly derived from several hundred expanded clones that came from non-depleted graft cells. Among T cells one year after transplant, newly produced cells accounted for most counts and diversity.

This clonotype was seen ten or more times. The antigen is undetermined. V usage is TRBV10-3 and J usage is TRBJ2-7, with a possible D match to TRBD2 (5 bases). This material consisted of PBMCs, taken before TCRalphabeta/CD19-depleted stem cell transplant. The clonotype originates from a boy in the first two years of life with acute myeloid leukemia, due to receive a stem cell transplant. The CDR3 spells CAIRDFRKTYEQYF. The CDR3, as DNA: TGTGCCATCAGGGACTTTCGTAAAACCTACGAGCAGTACTTC.